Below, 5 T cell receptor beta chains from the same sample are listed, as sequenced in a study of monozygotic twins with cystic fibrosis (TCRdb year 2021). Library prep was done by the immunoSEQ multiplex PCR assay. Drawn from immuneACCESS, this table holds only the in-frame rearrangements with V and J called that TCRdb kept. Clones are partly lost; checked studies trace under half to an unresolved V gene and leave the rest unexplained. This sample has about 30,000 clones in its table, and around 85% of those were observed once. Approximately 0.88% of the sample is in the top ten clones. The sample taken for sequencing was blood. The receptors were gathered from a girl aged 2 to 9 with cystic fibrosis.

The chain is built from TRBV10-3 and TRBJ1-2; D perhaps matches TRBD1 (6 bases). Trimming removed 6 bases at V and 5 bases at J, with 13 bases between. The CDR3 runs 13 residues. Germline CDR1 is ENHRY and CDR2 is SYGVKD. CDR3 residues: CAISSKGGYGYTF. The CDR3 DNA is TGTGCCATCAGCTCGAAGGGGGGGTATGGCTACACCTTC.

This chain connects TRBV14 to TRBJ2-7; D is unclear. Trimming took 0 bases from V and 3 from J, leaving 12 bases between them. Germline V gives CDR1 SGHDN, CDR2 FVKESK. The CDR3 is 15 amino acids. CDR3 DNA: TGTGCCAGCAGCCAAGATGGTTCTAGTTACTACGAGCAGTACTTC. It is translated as CASSQDGSSYYEQYF.

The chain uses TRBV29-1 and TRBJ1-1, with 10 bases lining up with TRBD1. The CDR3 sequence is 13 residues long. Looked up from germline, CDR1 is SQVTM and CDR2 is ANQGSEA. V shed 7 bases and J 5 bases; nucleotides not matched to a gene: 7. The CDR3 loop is CSADRGQGTEAFF. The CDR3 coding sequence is TGCAGCGCCGACAGGGGGCAAGGGACTGAAGCTTTCTTT.

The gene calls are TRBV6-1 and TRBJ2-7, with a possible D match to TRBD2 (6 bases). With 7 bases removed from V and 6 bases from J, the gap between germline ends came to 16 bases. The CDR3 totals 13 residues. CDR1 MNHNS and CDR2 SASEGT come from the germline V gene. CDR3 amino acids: CASIGGYLGEQYF. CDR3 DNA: TGTGCCAGCATCGGAGGGTATTTGGGCGAGCAGTACTTC.

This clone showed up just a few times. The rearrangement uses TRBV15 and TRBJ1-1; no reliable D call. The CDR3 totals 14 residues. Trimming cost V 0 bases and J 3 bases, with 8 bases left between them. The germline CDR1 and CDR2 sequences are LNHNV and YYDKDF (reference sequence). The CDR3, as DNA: TGTGCCACCAGCAGAGAAGGTTCCTACACTGAAGCTTTCTTT. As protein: CATSREGSYTEAFF.